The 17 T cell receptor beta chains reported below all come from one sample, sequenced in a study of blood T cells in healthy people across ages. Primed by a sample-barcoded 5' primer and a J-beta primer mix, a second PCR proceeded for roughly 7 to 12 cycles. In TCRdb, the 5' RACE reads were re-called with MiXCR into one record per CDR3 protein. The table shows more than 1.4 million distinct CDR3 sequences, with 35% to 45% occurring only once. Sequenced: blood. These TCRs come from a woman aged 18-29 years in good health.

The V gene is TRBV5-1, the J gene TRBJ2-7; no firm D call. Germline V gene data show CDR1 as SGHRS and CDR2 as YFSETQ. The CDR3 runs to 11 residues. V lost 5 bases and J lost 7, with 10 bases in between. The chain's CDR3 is CASRVDNEQYF. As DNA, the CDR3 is TGCGCCAGCAGGGTTGACAATGAGCAGTACTTC.

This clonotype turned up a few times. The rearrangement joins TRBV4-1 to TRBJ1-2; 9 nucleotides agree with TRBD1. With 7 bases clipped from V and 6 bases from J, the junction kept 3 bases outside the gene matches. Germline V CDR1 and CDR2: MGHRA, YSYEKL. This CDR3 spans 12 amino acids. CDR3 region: CASKTGGHGYTF. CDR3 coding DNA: TGCGCCAGCAAGACAGGGGGACATGGCTACACCTTC.

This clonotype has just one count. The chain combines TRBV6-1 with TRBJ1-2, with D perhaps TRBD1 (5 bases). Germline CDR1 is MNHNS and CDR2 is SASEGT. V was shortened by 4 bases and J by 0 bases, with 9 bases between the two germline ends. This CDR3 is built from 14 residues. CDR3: CASSATDTNYGYTF. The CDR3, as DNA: TGTGCCAGCAGTGCGACAGACACTAACTATGGCTACACCTTC.

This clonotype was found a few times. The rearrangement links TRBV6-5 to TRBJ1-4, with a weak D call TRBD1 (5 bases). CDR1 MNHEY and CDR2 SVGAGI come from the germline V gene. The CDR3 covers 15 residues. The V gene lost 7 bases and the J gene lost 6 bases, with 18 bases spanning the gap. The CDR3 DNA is TGTGCCAGCACTCCTACCGGGACCTTGGATGAAAAACTGTTTTTT. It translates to CASTPTGTLDEKLFF.

CDR3 nucleotides: TGTGCCAGCAGTTTGGTGGGGGCGGTCTATGGCTACACCTTC. This translates into CASSLVGAVYGYTF. The rearrangement joins TRBV12-3 or TRBV12-4 to TRBJ1-2, with D possibly being TRBD1 (6 bases). The CDR3 is 14 amino acids. Trimming pared 3 bases from V and 4 bases from J, leaving 12 bases between.

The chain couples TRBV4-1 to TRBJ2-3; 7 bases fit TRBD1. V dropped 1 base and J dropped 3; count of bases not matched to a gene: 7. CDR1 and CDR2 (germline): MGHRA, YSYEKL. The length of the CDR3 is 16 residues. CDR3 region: CASSQAQTGLTDTQYF. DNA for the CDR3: TGCGCCAGCAGCCAAGCCCAGACAGGGCTAACAGATACGCAGTATTTT.

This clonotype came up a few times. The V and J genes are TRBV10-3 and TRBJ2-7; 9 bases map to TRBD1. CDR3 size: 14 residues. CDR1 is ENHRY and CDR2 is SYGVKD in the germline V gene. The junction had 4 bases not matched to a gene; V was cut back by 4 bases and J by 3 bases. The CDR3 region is CAISGGQGVYEQYF. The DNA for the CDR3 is TGTGCCATCAGTGGGGGACAGGGAGTCTACGAGCAGTACTTC.

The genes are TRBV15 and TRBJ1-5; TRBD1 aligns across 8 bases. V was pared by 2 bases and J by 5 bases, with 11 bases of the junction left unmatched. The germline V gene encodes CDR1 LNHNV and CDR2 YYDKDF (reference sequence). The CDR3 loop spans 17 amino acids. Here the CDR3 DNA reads TGTGCCACCAGCAGAAAATCAGGGGGCTCCATCGATCAGCCCCAGCATTTT. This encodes CATSRKSGGSIDQPQHF.

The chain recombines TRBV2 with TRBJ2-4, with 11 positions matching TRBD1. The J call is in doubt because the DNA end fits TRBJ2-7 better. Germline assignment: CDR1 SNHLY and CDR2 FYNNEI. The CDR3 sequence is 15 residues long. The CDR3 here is CASLYPRDRGTEQYF. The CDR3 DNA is TGTGCCAGCCTCTACCCGCGGGACAGGGGGACCGAGCAGTACTTC.

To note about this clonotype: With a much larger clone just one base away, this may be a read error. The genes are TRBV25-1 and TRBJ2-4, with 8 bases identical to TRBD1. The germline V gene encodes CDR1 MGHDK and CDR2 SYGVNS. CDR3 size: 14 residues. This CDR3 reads CTSSRQGIENIQYF. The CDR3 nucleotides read TGTACCAGCAGTAGACAGGGGATCGAAAACATTCAGTACTTC.

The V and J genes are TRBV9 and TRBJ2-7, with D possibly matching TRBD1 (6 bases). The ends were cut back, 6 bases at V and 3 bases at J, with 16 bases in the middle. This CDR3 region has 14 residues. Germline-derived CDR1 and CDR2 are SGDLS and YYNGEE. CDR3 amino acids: CASTPGHLYYEQYF. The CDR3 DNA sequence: TGTGCCAGCACACCGGGACACCTATACTACGAGCAGTACTTC.

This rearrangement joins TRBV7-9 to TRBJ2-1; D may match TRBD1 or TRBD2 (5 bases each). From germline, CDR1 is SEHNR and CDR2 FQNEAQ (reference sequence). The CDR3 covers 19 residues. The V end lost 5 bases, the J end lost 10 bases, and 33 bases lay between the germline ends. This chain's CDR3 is CASSPPWGEGIRVRNEQFF. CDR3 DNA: TGTGCCAGCAGCCCGCCTTGGGGTGAGGGGATCCGTGTAAGGAACGAGCAGTTCTTC.

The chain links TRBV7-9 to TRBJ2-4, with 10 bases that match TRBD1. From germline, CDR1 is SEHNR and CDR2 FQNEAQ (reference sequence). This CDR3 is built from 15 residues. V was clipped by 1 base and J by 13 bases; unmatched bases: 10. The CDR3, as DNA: TGTGCCAGCAGCTTAGTGGGACAGGGGATAGAAGAGCAGTACTTC. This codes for CASSLVGQGIEEQYF.

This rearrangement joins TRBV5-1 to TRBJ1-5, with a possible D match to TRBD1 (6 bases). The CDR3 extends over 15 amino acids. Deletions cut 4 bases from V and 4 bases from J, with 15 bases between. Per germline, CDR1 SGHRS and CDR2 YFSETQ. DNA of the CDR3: TGCGCCAGCAGCCCACTTCCAGGGGAGAATCAGCCCCAGCATTTT. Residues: CASSPLPGENQPQHF. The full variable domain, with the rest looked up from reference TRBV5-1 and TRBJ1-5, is KAGVTQTPRYLIKTRGQQVTLSCSPISGHRSVSWYQQTPGQGLQFLFEYFSETQRNKGNFPGRFSGRQFSNSRSEMNVSTLELGDSALYLCASSPLPGENQPQHFGDGTRLSIL.

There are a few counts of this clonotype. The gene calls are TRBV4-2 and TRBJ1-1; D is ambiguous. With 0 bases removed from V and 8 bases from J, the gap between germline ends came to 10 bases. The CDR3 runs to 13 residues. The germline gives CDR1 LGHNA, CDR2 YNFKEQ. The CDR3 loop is CASSQDRRGEAFF. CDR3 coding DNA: TGTGCCAGCAGCCAAGATCGGCGAGGAGAAGCTTTCTTT.

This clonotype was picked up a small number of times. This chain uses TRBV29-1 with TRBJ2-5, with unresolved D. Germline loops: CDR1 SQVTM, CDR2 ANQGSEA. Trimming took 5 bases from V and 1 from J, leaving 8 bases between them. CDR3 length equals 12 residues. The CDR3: CSVRLFQETQYF. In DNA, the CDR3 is TGCAGCGTTCGGCTGTTCCAAGAGACCCAGTACTTC.

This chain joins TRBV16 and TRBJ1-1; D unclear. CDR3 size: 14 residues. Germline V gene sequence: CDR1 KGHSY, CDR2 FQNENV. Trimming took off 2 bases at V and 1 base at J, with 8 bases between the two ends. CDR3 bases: TGTGCCAGCAGCCAAAATCCAACGAACACTGAAGCTTTCTTT. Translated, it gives CASSQNPTNTEAFF. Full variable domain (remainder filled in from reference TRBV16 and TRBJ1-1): GEEVAQTPKHLVRGEGQKAKLYCAPIKGHSYVFWYQQVLKNEFKFLISFQNENVFDETGMPKERFSAKCLPNSPCSLEIQATKLEDSAVYFCASSQNPTNTEAFFGQGTRLTVV.